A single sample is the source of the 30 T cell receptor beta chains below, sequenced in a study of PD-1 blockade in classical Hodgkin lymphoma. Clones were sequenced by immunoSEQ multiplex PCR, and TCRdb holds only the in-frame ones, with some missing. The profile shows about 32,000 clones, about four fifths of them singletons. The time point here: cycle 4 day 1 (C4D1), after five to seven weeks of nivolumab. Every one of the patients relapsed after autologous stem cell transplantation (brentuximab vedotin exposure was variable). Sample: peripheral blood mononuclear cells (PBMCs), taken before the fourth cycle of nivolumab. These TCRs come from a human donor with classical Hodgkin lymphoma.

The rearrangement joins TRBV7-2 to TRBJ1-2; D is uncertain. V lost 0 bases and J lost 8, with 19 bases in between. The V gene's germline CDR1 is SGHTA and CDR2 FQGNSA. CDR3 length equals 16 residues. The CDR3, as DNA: TGTGCCAGCAGCTTAGCTATAGGACCAATGGGTGGGGGCTACACCTTC. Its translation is CASSLAIGPMGGGYTF.

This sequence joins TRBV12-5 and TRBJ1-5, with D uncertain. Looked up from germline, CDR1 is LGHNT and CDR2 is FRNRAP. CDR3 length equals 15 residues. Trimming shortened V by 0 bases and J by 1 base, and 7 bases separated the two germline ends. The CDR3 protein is CASGLVPSSNQPQHF. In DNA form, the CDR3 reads TGTGCTAGTGGTTTGGTACCGTCCAGCAATCAGCCCCAGCATTTT.

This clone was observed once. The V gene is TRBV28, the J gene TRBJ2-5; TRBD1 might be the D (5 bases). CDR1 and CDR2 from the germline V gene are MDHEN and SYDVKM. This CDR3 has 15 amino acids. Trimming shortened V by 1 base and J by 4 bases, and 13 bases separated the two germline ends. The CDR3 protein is CASSLSGQGRETQYF. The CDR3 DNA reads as TGTGCCAGCAGTTTATCCGGGCAGGGTAGAGAGACCCAGTACTTC. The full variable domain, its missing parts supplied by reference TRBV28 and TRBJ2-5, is DVKVTQSSRYLVKRTGEKVFLECVQDMDHENMFWYRQDPGLGLRLIYFSYDVKMKEKGDIPEGYSVSREKKERFSLILESASTNQTSMYLCASSLSGQGRETQYFGPGTRLLVL.

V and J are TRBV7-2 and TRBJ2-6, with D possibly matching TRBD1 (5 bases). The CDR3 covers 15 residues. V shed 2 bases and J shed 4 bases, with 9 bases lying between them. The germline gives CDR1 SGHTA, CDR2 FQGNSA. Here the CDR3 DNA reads TGTGCCAGCAGCTTACTGGGGCCCGGGGCCAACGTCCTGACTTTC. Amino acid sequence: CASSLLGPGANVLTF.

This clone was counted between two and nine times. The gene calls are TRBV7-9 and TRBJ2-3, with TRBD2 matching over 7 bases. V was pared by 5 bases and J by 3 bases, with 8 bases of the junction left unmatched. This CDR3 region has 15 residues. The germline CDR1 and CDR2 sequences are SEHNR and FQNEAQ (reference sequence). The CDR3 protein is CASSPGGSATDTQYF. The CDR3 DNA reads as TGTGCCAGCAGCCCGGGGGGAAGCGCAACAGATACGCAGTATTTT.

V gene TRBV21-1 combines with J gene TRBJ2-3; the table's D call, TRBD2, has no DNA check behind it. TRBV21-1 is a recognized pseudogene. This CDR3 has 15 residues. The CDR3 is CASSKVGLGRDTQYF. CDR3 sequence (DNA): TGTGCCAGCAGCAAAGTGGGGCTCGGGAGGGATACGCAGTATTTT.

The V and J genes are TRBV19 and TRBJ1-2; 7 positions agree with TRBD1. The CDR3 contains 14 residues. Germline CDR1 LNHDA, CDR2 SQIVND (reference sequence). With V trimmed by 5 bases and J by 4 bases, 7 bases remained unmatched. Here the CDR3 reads CASSGTTGVYGYTF. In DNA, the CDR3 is TGTGCCAGTAGTGGGACCACAGGGGTCTATGGCTACACCTTC.

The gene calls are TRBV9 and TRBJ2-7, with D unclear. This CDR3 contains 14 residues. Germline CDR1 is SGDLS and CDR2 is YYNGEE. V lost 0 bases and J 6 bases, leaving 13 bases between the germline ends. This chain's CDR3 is CASSVGIERGEQYF. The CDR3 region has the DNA TGTGCCAGCAGCGTAGGGATAGAGCGCGGCGAGCAGTACTTC.

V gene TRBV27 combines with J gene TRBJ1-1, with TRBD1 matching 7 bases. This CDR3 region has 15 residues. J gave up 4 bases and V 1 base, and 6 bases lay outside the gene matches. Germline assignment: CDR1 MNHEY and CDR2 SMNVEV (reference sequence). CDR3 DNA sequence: TGTGCCAGCAGTTTATTAGCAGGGGGTTTCACTGAAGCTTTCTTT. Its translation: CASSLLAGGFTEAFF.

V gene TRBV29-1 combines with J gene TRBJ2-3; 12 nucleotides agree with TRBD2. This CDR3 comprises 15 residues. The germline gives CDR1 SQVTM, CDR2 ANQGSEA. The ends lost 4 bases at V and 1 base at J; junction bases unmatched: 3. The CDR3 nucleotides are TGCAGCGTTGCACTAGCGGGAGGTCGCACAGATACGCAGTATTTT. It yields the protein CSVALAGGRTDTQYF.

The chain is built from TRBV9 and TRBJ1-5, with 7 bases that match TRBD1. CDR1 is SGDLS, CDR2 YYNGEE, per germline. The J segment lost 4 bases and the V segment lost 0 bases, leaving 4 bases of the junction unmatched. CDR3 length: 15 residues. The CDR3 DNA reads TGTGCCAGCAGCGTAGGGGACAGCAAAAATCAGCCCCAGCATTTT. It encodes CASSVGDSKNQPQHF.

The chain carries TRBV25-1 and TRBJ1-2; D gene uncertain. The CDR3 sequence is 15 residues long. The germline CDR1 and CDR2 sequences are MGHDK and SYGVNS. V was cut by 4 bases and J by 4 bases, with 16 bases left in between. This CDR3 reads CASSAVEGLGYGYTF. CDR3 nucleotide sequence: TGTGCCAGCAGTGCCGTAGAGGGTCTCGGCTATGGCTACACCTTC.

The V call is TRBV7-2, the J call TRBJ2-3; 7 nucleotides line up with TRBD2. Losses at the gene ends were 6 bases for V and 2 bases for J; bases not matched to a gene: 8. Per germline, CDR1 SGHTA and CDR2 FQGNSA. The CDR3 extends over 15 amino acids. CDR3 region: CASRRPGLPTDTQYF. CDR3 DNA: TGTGCCAGCAGACGACCGGGACTACCCACAGATACGCAGTATTTT.

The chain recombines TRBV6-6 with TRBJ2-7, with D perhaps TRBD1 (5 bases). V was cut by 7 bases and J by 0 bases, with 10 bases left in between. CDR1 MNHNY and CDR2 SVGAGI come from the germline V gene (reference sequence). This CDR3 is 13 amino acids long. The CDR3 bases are TGTGCCAGCAACGCAGGGCCCTCCTACGAGCAGTACTTC. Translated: CASNAGPSYEQYF.

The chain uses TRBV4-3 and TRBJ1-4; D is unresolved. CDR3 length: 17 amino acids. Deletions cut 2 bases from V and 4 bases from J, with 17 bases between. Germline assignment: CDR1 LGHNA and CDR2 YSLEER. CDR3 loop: CASSQKVARLFNEKLFF. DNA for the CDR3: TGCGCCAGCAGCCAAAAAGTGGCTCGTCTCTTTAATGAAAAACTGTTTTTT.

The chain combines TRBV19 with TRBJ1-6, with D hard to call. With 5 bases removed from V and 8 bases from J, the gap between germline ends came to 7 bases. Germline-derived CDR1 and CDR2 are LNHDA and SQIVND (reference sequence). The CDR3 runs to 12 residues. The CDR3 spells CASSSGDSPLHF. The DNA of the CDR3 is TGTGCCAGTAGTTCTGGGGATTCACCCCTCCACTTT.

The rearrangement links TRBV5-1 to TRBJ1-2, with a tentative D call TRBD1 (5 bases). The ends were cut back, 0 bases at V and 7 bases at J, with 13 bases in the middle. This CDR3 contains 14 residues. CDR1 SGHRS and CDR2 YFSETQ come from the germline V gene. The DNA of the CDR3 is TGCGCCAGCAGCTTGGGCGGGGACCGAGGTGGCTACACCTTC. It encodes CASSLGGDRGGYTF.

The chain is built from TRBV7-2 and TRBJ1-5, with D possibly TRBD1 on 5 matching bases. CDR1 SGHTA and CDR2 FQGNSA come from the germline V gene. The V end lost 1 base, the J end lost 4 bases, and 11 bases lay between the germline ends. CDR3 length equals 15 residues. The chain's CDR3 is CASSLGVAGNQPQHF. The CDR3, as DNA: TGTGCCAGCAGCTTAGGGGTGGCAGGGAATCAGCCCCAGCATTTT.

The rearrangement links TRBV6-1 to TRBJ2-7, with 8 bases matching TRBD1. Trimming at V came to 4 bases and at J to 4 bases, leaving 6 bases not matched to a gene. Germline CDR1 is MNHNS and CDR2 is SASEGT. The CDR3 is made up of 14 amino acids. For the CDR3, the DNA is TGTGCCAGCAGTGTTGCAGGGGGCAGTTACGAGCAGTACTTC. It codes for CASSVAGGSYEQYF.

The CDR3 loop is CASSVANPDTQYF. CDR3 nucleotide sequence: TGTGCCAGCAGCGTAGCTAACCCAGATACGCAGTATTTT. V usage is TRBV9 and J usage is TRBJ2-3; no reliable D call. The germline V gene has CDR1 SGDLS and CDR2 YYNGEE. With 0 bases removed from V and 4 bases from J, the gap between germline ends came to 6 bases. The CDR3 is 13 amino acids.

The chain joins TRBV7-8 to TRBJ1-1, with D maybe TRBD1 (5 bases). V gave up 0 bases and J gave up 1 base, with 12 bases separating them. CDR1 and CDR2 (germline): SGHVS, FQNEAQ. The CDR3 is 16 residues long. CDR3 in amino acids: CASSLALGQENTEAFF. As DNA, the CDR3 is TGTGCCAGCAGCTTAGCGTTAGGACAAGAGAACACTGAAGCTTTCTTT.

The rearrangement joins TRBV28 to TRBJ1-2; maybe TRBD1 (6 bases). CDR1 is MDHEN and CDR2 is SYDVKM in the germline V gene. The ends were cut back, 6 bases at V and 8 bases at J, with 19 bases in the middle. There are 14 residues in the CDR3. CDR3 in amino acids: CASSPGGTGSGYTF. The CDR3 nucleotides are TGTGCCAGCAGCCCTGGGGGCACCGGGTCAGGCTACACCTTC.

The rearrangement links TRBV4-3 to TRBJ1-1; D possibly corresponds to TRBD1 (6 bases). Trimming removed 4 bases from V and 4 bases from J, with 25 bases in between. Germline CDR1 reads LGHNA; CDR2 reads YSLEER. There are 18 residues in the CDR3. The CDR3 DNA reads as TGCGCCAGCAGCCGAATCAGACTCGGGGGGGCTGGGGGCACTGAAGCTTTCTTT. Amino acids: CASSRIRLGGAGGTEAFF.

This CDR3 reads CASSFFSGNEQFF. In DNA form, the CDR3 reads TGTGCCAGCAGTTTTTTTTCAGGGAATGAGCAGTTCTTC. This chain connects TRBV28 to TRBJ2-1; a weak D match, TRBD1 (5 bases). CDR1 is MDHEN and CDR2 is SYDVKM in the germline V gene. The CDR3 sequence is 13 residues long. V lost 3 bases and J lost 7, with 10 bases in between.

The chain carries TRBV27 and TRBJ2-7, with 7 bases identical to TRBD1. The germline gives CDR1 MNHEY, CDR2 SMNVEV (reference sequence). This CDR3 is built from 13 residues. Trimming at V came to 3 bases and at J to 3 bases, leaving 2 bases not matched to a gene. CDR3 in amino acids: CASSFRTGYEQYF. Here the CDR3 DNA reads TGTGCCAGCAGTTTTCGGACAGGCTACGAGCAGTACTTC.

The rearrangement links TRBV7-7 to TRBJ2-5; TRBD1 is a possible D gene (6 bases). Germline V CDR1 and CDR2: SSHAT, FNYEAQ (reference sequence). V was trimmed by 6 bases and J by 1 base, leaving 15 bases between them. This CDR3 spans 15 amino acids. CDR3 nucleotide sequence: TGTGCCAGCAGGGCAGGGTTGGGGGCCCAAGAGACCCAGTACTTC. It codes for CASRAGLGAQETQYF.

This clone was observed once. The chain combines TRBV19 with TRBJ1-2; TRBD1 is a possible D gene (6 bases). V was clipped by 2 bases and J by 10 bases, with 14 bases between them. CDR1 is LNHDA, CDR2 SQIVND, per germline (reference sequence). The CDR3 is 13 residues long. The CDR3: CASSISQGNDYTF. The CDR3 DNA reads TGTGCCAGTAGTATATCACAGGGAAACGACTACACCTTC.

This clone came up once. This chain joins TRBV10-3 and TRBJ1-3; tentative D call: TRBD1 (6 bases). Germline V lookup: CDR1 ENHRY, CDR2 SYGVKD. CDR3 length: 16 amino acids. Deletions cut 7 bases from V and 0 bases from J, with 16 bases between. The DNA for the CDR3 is TGTGCCATCAAGGGACACCTAATCAACTCTGGAAACACCATATATTTT. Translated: CAIKGHLINSGNTIYF.

The CDR3 DNA reads as TGTGCCAGCAGGAACCAGGGAGGGGAAGGCTACACCTTC. Amino acid sequence: CASRNQGGEGYTF. This sequence joins TRBV5-4 and TRBJ1-2; a weak D match, TRBD1 (5 bases). In germline, CDR1 is SGHNT, CDR2 YYREEE (reference sequence). The CDR3 spans 13 residues. V shed 5 bases and J shed 8 bases, with 16 bases lying between them.

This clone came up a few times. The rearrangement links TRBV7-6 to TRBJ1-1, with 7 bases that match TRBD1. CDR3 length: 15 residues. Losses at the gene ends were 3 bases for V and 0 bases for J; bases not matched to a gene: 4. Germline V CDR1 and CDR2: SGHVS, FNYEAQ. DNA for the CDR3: TGTGCCAGCAGCTTCGGACAGGCGCTGAACACTGAAGCTTTCTTT. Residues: CASSFGQALNTEAFF.